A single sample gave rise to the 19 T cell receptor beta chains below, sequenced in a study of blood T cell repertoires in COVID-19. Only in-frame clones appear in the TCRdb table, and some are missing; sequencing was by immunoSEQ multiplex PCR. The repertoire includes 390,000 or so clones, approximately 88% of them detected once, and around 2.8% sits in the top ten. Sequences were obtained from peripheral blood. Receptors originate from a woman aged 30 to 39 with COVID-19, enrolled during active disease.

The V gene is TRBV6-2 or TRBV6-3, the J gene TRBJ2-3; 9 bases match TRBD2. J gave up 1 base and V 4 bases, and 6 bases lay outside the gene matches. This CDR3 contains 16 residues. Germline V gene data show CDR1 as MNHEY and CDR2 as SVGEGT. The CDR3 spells CASSSLAGVGTDTQYF. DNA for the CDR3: TGTGCCAGCAGTTCTTTAGCGGGAGTTGGCACAGATACGCAGTATTTT.

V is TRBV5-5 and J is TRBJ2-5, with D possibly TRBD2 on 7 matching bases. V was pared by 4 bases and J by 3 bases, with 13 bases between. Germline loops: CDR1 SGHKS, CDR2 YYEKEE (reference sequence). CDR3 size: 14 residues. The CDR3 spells CASSTGTTKETQYF. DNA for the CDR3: TGTGCCAGCAGCACAGGGACTACTAAAGAGACCCAGTACTTC.

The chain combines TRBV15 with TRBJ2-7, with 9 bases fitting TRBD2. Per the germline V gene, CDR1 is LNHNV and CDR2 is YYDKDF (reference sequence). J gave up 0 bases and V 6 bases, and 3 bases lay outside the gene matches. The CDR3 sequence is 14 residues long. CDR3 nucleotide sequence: TGTGCCACCAGGCTAGCGGGGAGCTCCTACGAGCAGTACTTC. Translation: CATRLAGSSYEQYF.

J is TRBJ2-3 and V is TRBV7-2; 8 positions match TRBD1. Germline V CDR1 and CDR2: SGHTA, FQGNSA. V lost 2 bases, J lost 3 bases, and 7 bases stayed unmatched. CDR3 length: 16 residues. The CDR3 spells CASSLQGASGTDTQYF. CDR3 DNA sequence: TGTGCCAGCAGCTTACAGGGGGCTTCGGGAACAGATACGCAGTATTTT.

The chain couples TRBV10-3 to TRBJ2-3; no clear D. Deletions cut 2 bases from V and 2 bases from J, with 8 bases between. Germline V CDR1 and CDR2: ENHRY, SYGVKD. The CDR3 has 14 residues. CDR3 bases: TGTGCCATCAGTGAGAACTCCCCCACAGATACGCAGTATTTT. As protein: CAISENSPTDTQYF.

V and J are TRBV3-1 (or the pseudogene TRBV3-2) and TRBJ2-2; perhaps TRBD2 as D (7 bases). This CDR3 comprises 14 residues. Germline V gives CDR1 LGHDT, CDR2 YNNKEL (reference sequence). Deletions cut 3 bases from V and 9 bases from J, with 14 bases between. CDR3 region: CASSQEGGRRELFF. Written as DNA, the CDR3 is TGTGCCAGCAGCCAGGAGGGGGGGCGGAGGGAGCTGTTTTTT.

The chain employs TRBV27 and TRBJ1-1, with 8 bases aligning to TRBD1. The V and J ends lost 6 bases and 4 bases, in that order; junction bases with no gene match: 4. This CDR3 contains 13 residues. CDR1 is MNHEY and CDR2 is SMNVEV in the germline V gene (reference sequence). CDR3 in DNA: TGTGCCAGCAGCTACAGGGGGTTCACTGAAGCTTTCTTT. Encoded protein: CASSYRGFTEAFF.

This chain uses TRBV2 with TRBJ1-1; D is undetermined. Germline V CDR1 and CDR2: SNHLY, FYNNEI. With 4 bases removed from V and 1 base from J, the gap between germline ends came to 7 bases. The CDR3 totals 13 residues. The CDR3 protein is CASSGPGNTEAFF. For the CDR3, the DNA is TGTGCCAGCAGTGGCCCGGGGAACACTGAAGCTTTCTTT.

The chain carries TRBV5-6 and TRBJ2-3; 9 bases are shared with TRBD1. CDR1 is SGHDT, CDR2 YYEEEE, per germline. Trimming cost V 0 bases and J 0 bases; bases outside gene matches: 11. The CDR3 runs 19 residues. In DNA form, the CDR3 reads TGTGCCAGCAGCTTGGCCAGGACAGGGGTACAACCTAGCACAGATACGCAGTATTTT. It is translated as CASSLARTGVQPSTDTQYF.

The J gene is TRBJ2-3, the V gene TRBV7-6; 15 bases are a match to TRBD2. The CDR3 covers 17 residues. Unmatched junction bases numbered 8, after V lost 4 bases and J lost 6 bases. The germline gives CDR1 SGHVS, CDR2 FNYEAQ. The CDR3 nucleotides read TGTGCCAGCAGCTCCCGGACTAGCGGGAGGGCCAAGGATACGCAGTATTTT. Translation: CASSSRTSGRAKDTQYF.

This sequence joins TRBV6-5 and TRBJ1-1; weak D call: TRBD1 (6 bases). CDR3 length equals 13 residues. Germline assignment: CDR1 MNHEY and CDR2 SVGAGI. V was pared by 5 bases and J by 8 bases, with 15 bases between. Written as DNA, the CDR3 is TGTGCCAGCAGTCGGACAGACTTGGGGGAAGCTTTCTTT. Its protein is CASSRTDLGEAFF.

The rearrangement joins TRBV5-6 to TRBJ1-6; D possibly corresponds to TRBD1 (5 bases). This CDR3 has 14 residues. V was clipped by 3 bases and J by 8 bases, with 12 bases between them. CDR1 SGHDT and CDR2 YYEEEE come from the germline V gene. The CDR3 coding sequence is TGTGCCAGCAGCTGGGGGGTAGGAGATTCACCCCTCCACTTT. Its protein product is CASSWGVGDSPLHF.

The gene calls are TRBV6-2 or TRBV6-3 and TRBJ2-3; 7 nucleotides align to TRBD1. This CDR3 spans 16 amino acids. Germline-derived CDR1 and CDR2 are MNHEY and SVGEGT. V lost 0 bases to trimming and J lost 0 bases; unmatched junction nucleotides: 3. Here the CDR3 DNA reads TGTGCCAGCAGTTACTCACCGGGACAGAGCACAGATACGCAGTATTTT. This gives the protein CASSYSPGQSTDTQYF.

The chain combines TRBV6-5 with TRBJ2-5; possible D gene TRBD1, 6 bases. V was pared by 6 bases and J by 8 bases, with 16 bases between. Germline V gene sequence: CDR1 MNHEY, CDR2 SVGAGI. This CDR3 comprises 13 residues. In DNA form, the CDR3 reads TGTGCCAGCAGCCAGACAGGATCGAAAACCCAGTACTTC. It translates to CASSQTGSKTQYF.

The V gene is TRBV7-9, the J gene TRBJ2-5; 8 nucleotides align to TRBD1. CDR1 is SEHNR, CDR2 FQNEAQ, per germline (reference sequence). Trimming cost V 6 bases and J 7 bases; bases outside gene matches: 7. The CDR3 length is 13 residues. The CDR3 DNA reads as TGTGCCAGCAGTTCCGGACAGGGAGGGACCCAGTACTTC. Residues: CASSSGQGGTQYF.

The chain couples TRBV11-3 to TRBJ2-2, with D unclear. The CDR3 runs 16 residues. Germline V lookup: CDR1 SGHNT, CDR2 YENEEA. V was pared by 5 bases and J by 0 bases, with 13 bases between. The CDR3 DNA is TGTGCCAGCAGCCCCCGGTCCTCCCCGAACACCGGGGAGCTGTTTTTT. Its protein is CASSPRSSPNTGELFF.

In DNA form, the CDR3 reads TGTGCCAGCAGTTACGGGGATGGGAGATCACCCCTCCACTTT. Translated: CASSYGDGRSPLHF. This chain uses TRBV6-2 or TRBV6-3 with TRBJ1-6; D is uncertain. This CDR3 contains 14 residues. V lost 2 bases to trimming and J lost 10 bases, with 12 bases between them. Germline CDR1 is MNHEY and CDR2 is SVGEGT.

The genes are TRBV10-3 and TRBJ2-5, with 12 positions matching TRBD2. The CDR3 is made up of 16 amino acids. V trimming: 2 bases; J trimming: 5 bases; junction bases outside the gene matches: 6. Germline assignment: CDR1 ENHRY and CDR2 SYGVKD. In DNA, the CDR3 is TGTGCCATCAGTGAGACTAGCGGGGGGCCATTGGAGACCCAGTACTTC. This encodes CAISETSGGPLETQYF.

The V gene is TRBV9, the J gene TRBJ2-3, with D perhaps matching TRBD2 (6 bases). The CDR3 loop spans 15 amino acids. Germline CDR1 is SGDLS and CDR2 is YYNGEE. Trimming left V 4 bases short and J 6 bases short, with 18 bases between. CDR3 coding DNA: TGTGCCAGCAGCCTGTGGCTAGGAGGGCGGGATACGCAGTATTTT. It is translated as CASSLWLGGRDTQYF.